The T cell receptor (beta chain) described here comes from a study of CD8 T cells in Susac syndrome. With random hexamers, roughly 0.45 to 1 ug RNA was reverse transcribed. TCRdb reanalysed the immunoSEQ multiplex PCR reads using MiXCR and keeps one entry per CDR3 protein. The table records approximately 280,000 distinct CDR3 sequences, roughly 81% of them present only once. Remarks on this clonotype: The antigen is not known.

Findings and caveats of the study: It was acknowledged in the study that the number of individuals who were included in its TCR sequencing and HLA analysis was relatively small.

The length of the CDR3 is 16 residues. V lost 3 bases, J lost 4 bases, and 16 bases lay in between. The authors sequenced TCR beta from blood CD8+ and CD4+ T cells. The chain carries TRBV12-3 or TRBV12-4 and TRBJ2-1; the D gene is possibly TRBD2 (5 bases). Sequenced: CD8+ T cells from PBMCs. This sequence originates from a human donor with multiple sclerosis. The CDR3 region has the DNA TGTGCCAGCAGTTTTTTCACGGGAATACTTTACAATGAGCAGTTCTTC. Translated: CASSFFTGILYNEQFF.